The 32 T cell receptor beta chains below come from one sample, sequenced in a study of T cells in women clearing cervical HPV infection. Assay used: immunoSEQ multiplex PCR; TCRdb lists only in-frame clones, some missing. The clone table shows 20,000 to 30,000 clones, with the ten largest holding approximately 6.3%. Sequencing was done on a sample of blood buffy coat. The receptor set was obtained from a woman between 18 and 70 years old with a cervical HPV16 infection that either progressed to CIN3+ or cleared (not recorded which).

About this clone itself: The read comes to an end 3 residues before the CDR3 does, leaving the germline J gene to fill in the end. The gene calls are TRBV19 and TRBJ2-7, with TRBD1 matching over 10 bases. This CDR3 has 15 residues. The V gene's germline CDR1 is LNHDA and CDR2 SQIVND (reference sequence). The V segment lost 5 bases and the J segment 3 bases; nucleotides outside the gene matches: 7. The CDR3 protein is CASSPGTGANYEQYF. The part of the CDR3 DNA that was read is TGTGCCAGTAGTCCAGGGACAGGGGCTAACTACGAG.

Comment on this clone: The read ends 3 residues shy of where the CDR3 ends; the end is completed using the germline J gene. The chain joins TRBV18 to TRBJ1-6; perhaps TRBD1 as D (6 bases). There are 14 residues in the CDR3. CDR1 is KGHSH, CDR2 LQKENI, per germline. The ends were cut back, 8 bases at V and 5 bases at J, with 13 bases in the middle. This chain's CDR3 is CASTSGVNNSPLHF. Partial CDR3 DNA: TGTGCCAGCACTTCAGGGGTGAATAATTCACCC. Full variable domain (rest looked up from reference TRBV18 and TRBJ1-6): NAGVMQNPRHLVRRRGQEARLRCSPMKGHSHVYWYRQLPEEGLKFMVYLQKENIIDESGMPKERFSAEFPKEGPSILRIQQVVRGDSAAYFCASTSGVNNSPLHFGNGTRLTVT.

With regard to this clone: The read terminates 3 residues before the CDR3 end, so the remaining end is supplied by the germline J gene. The chain carries TRBV6-2 or TRBV6-3 and TRBJ2-3, with D possibly matching TRBD1 (5 bases). The CDR3 spans 14 residues. V was pared by 2 bases and J by 2 bases, with 8 bases between. CDR1 is MNHEY and CDR2 is SVGEGT in the germline V gene. The CDR3 DNA, read in part, is TGTGCCAGCAGTTACGGGGCCTACACAGATACG. It translates to CASSYGAYTDT. In full, the CDR3 reads CASSYGAYTDTQYF.

Of note for this clone: The CDR3 end falls 3 residues outside the read, so it is completed with the germline J gene. The V gene is TRBV3-1 (or the pseudogene TRBV3-2), the J gene TRBJ2-1, with 10 positions matching TRBD2. The J segment lost 8 bases and the V segment lost 4 bases, leaving 8 bases of the junction unmatched. This CDR3 is built from 15 residues. Germline-derived CDR1 and CDR2 are LGHDT and YNNKEL (reference sequence). CDR3 region: CASSPRLAGNDEQFF. The DNA read from the CDR3 is TGTGCCAGCAGCCCCCGACTAGCGGGTAACGATGAG.

Concerning this clone itself: Coverage ceases 3 residues before the CDR3 finishes, and the germline J gene fills in the end. The V call is TRBV11-2, the J call TRBJ1-2; 8 nucleotides match TRBD1. CDR3 length: 14 amino acids. Germline V lookup: CDR1 SGHAT, CDR2 FQNNGV. CDR3 in amino acids: CASSLGQGARGYTF. The CDR3 DNA, read in part, is TGTGCCAGCAGCTTAGGGCAGGGGGCGAGGGGC.

About this clone: The CDR3 goes on 3 residues after the read ends, and that part is filled in from the germline J gene. This sequence joins TRBV10-2 and TRBJ1-4; D remains ambiguous. CDR1 and CDR2 (germline): WSHSY, SAAADI. Trimming pared 6 bases from V and 4 bases from J, leaving 6 bases between. The CDR3 extends over 12 amino acids. The sequenced part of the CDR3 DNA is TGCGCCAGCAGGCAACTTAATGAAAAA. Its translation is CASRQLNEK. The CDR3 reads in full as CASRQLNEKLFF.

For this clone: Read coverage stops 3 residues before the CDR3 terminus; the germline J gene supplies the remainder. The chain joins TRBV2 to TRBJ2-3, with 8 bases that match TRBD1. The germline V gene has CDR1 SNHLY and CDR2 FYNNEI. The CDR3 is 19 amino acids. The DNA read from the CDR3 is TGTGCCAGCAGTCGCCCAGGACAGGGAGGAGGCCATAGCAATCAGCCG. Encoded protein: CASSRPGQGGGHSNQP. The CDR3 in its entirety is CASSRPGQGGGHSNQPQYF.

For this clone: At one boundary the junction diverges from the germline segment, which might be a read error. The read stops 3 residues short of the end of the CDR3; the missing end is completed from the germline J gene. The chain couples TRBV7-9 to TRBJ2-3; D is unclear. The germline CDR1 and CDR2 sequences are SEHNR and FQNEAQ (reference sequence). This CDR3 region has 13 residues. The CDR3 sequence is CASSLSSSETQYF. The DNA read from the CDR3 is TGTGCCAGCAGCTTATCTAGTTCAGAGACG.

On this clone itself: The sequenced fragment ends 3 residues before the CDR3 boundary, so the rest is inferred from the germline J gene. The gene calls are TRBV10-3 and TRBJ2-1, with TRBD2 matching 7 bases. Unmatched junction bases numbered 6, after V lost 6 bases and J lost 7 bases. Germline V gene sequence: CDR1 ENHRY, CDR2 SYGVKD. This CDR3 region has 13 residues. The CDR3 protein is CAISYGGTNEQFF. The DNA read from the CDR3 is TGTGCCATCAGCTACGGGGGGACGAATGAG.

CDR3 sequence: CASSESTSPGGTQYF. The CDR3 bases that were read are TGTGCCAGCAGTGAAAGCACCTCCCCAGGGGGAACG. The rearrangement joins TRBV2 to TRBJ2-3; 7 nucleotides align to TRBD1. The observed sequence ends 3 residues before the CDR3 terminus, with the missing tail filled in from the germline J gene. The length of the CDR3 is 15 residues. In germline, CDR1 is SNHLY, CDR2 FYNNEI.

In the case of this clone: The read gets to within 3 residues of the CDR3 end, and the germline J gene fills in the rest. J is TRBJ1-2 and V is TRBV30; D unclear. Trimming removed 0 bases from V and 4 bases from J, with 9 bases in between. This CDR3 has 13 amino acids. Germline V gene data show CDR1 as GTSNPN and CDR2 as SVGIG (reference sequence). The CDR3 reads CAWSVKGLYGYTF. The DNA read from the CDR3 is TGTGCCTGGAGTGTTAAGGGCCTCTATGGC.

In the case of this clone: The CDR3 end lies 3 residues beyond the end of the read and is filled in from the germline J gene. The chain couples TRBV5-6 to TRBJ1-6; possibly TRBD1 for D (6 bases). The germline gives CDR1 SGHDT, CDR2 YYEEEE. The CDR3 is 15 amino acids. V lost 4 bases, J lost 9 bases, and 17 bases lay in between. The sequenced CDR3 bases are TGTGCCAGCAGCACCCAAACAGGGTGGAGTTCACCC. It encodes CASSTQTGWSSP. The entire CDR3 protein is CASSTQTGWSSPLHF.

Turning to this clone: The missing CDR3 end, 3 residues past where the read stops, is filled in from the germline J gene. The chain employs TRBV19 and TRBJ2-7, with a weak D call TRBD1 (6 bases). Germline CDR1 is LNHDA and CDR2 is SQIVND (reference sequence). This CDR3 comprises 15 residues. Trimming removed 4 bases at V and 1 base at J, with 14 bases between. The part of the CDR3 DNA that was read is TGTGCCAGTAGTACAAAACACGGGACATCCTACGAG. Translation gives CASSTKHGTSYE. The whole CDR3 sequence is CASSTKHGTSYEQYF.

On this clone itself: The read ends 3 residues early relative to the CDR3; the germline J gene fills the gap. J is TRBJ1-2 and V is TRBV7-9; TRBD1 is a possible D gene (6 bases). The CDR3 covers 13 residues. Per the germline V gene, CDR1 is SEHNR and CDR2 is FQNEAQ (reference sequence). V lost 5 bases and J 2 bases, leaving 9 bases between the germline ends. CDR3 sequence: CASSPQGNYGYTF. CDR3 DNA, as far as it was read: TGTGCCAGCAGCCCACAGGGAAACTATGGC.

Turning to this clone: From the germline J gene comes the end of the CDR3, since the read stops 3 residues before it. The chain uses TRBV5-1 and TRBJ1-2; a possible D gene is TRBD1 (5 bases). The CDR3 contains 14 residues. Looked up from germline, CDR1 is SGHRS and CDR2 is YFSETQ. The DNA read from the CDR3 is TGCGCCAGCAGCTTGGAAGGGGCCCTCTACGGC. Translated, it gives CASSLEGALYG. The full CDR3 reads CASSLEGALYGYTF.

Concerning this clone itself: The read finishes 3 residues shy of the CDR3 end, and the germline J gene is used to complete it. This chain connects TRBV30 to TRBJ1-5, with 8 nucleotides matching TRBD1. J lost 8 bases, V lost 1 base, and 7 bases had no gene match. CDR3 size: 14 residues. The germline V gene has CDR1 GTSNPN and CDR2 SVGIG (reference sequence). CDR3 DNA (partial): TGTGCCTGGAGTGGCGGGCAGGGGGCGAAGCCC. This translates into CAWSGGQGAKP. The entire CDR3 protein is CAWSGGQGAKPQHF.

A note on this clone: The sequenced fragment ends 3 residues before the CDR3 boundary, so the rest is inferred from the germline J gene. This chain links TRBV5-6 with TRBJ1-5; 8 bases map to TRBD1. CDR1 is SGHDT, CDR2 YYEEEE, per germline. J was trimmed by 5 bases and V by 7 bases; bases with no gene match: 11. CDR3 length: 15 amino acids. The CDR3 bases that were read are TGTGCCAGCCAGCACACAGGGGGGATGGATCAGCCC. Its translation is CASQHTGGMDQP. The whole CDR3 sequence is CASQHTGGMDQPQHF. Together with reference TRBV5-6 and TRBJ1-5, the CDR3 gives the full variable domain: DAGVTQSPTHLIKTRGQQVTLRCSPKSGHDTVSWYQQALGQGPQFIFQYYEEEERQRGNFPDRFSGHQFPNYSSELNVNALLLGDSALYLCASQHTGGMDQPQHFGDGTRLSIL.

With respect to this clone: The missing CDR3 end, 3 residues past where the read stops, is filled in from the germline J gene. The chain joins TRBV2 to TRBJ2-2, with 7 bases aligning to TRBD2. The CDR3 contains 13 residues. With V trimmed by 0 bases and J by 8 bases, 0 bases remained unmatched. Per germline, CDR1 SNHLY and CDR2 FYNNEI. The CDR3 is CASSEARGGELFF. The sequenced CDR3 bases are TGTGCCAGCAGTGAAGCGCGGGGGGGGGAG.

Comments on this clone: Coverage ceases 3 residues before the CDR3 finishes, and the germline J gene fills in the end. The rearrangement joins TRBV5-1 to TRBJ2-3; TRBD2 matches 9 bases. Germline CDR1 SGHRS, CDR2 YFSETQ. The CDR3 is made up of 13 amino acids. CDR3 DNA, as far as it was read: TGCGCCAGCAGCTTTAGCGGGGGAGAGACG. Its protein is CASSFSGGET. The entire CDR3 protein reads CASSFSGGETQYF.

About this clone: The CDR3 end falls 3 residues outside the read, so it is completed with the germline J gene. This chain joins TRBV6-1 and TRBJ2-1; the match to TRBD1 covers 8 bases. CDR3 length: 14 amino acids. J gave up 6 bases and V 3 bases, and 4 bases lay outside the gene matches. CDR1 is MNHNS and CDR2 is SASEGT in the germline V gene. The CDR3 loop is CASSEGQEPNEQFF. The CDR3 bases that were read are TGTGCCAGCAGTGAGGGACAGGAACCCAATGAG.

A note on this clone: The read comes to an end 3 residues before the CDR3 does, leaving the germline J gene to fill in the end. The chain uses TRBV5-4 and TRBJ1-5; possibly TRBD1 for D (6 bases). The CDR3 runs to 15 residues. V lost 0 bases to trimming and J lost 4 bases, with 11 bases between them. From germline, CDR1 is SGHNT and CDR2 YYREEE (reference sequence). The covered CDR3 bases are TGTGCCAGCAGCTTGGACGGACAGATAAATCAGCCC. Translated, it gives CASSLDGQINQP. The full CDR3 reads CASSLDGQINQPQHF.

As regards this clone: Read sequence stops 3 residues before the CDR3 end, and the germline J gene provides the missing end. The chain carries TRBV10-1 and TRBJ2-1, with D hard to call. V lost 4 bases, J lost 8 bases, and 12 bases lay in between. The CDR3 loop spans 13 amino acids. The V gene's germline CDR1 is WNHNN and CDR2 SYGVQD (reference sequence). The DNA read from the CDR3 is TGCGCCAGCAGTGGCCCTACAGTGGATGAG. Encoded protein: CASSGPTVDE. The complete CDR3 sequence is CASSGPTVDEQFF.

Turning to this clone: The missing CDR3 end, 3 residues past where the read stops, is filled in from the germline J gene. This rearrangement joins TRBV7-9 to TRBJ2-7, with TRBD1 identical over 7 bases. Germline lookup yields CDR1 SEHNR and CDR2 FQNEAQ (reference sequence). This CDR3 region has 15 residues. Losses at the gene ends were 5 bases for V and 5 bases for J; bases not matched to a gene: 12. The chain's CDR3 is CASSPGTASLHEQYF. CDR3 DNA, as far as it was read: TGTGCCAGCAGCCCAGGGACAGCGTCCCTACACGAG.

With respect to this clone: The read stops 3 residues short of the end of the CDR3; the missing end is completed from the germline J gene. V and J are TRBV18 and TRBJ2-5; TRBD2 aligns across 9 bases. The CDR3 is 14 residues long. Germline V lookup: CDR1 KGHSH, CDR2 LQKENI. V lost 4 bases and J lost 2; bases outside the gene matches: 2. CDR3 DNA (partial): TGTGCCAGCTCACAAGGACTAGCGCAAGAGACC. This sequence encodes CASSQGLAQET. The entire CDR3 protein reads CASSQGLAQETQYF.

As concerns this clone: The CDR3 end falls 3 residues outside the read, so it is completed with the germline J gene. The genes are TRBV18 and TRBJ2-2; 8 bases are a match to TRBD1. The germline V gene encodes CDR1 KGHSH and CDR2 LQKENI. CDR3 length: 14 residues. CDR3 protein: CASSPRQGSGKLFF. The CDR3 DNA, read in part, is TGTGCCAGCTCACCCCGACAGGGGTCTGGAAAG.

A remark on this clone: The read stops 3 residues short of the end of the CDR3; the missing end is completed from the germline J gene. The chain has TRBV14 and TRBJ2-2; the match to TRBD1 covers 9 bases. The CDR3 spans 17 residues. Germline V CDR1 and CDR2: SGHDN, FVKESK. V shed 1 base, J shed 6 bases, and the junction held 9 bases outside the gene matches. The CDR3 sequence: CASSQGTDRGFAGELFF. Incomplete CDR3 DNA: TGTGCCAGCAGCCAAGGGACGGACAGGGGATTTGCCGGGGAG.

Details on this clone: The read comes to an end 3 residues before the CDR3 does, leaving the germline J gene to fill in the end. This specimen includes other DNA sequences encoding the same CDR3. The chain has TRBV7-9 and TRBJ1-3; 8 nucleotides line up with TRBD1. Germline V gene data show CDR1 as SEHNR and CDR2 as FQNEAQ (reference sequence). Unmatched junction bases numbered 2, after V lost 3 bases and J lost 1 base. The CDR3 consists of 15 residues. The chain's CDR3 is CASSFQGASGNTIYF. The sequenced part of the CDR3 DNA is TGTGCCAGCAGCTTTCAGGGGGCGTCTGGAAACACC.

Of note for this clone: The CDR3 end falls 3 residues outside the read, so it is completed with the germline J gene. The chain joins TRBV20-1 to TRBJ2-5, with D possibly being TRBD2 (5 bases). Deletions cut 1 base from V and 5 bases from J, with 26 bases between. The CDR3 is 18 residues long. Germline V gene sequence: CDR1 DFQATT, CDR2 SNEGSKA (reference sequence). The CDR3 here is CSARALPAGQFLGETQYF. The sequenced part of the CDR3 DNA is TGCAGTGCTAGAGCCCTACCTGCGGGCCAGTTTCTTGGGGAGACC.

Regarding this clone: The CDR3 end lies 3 residues beyond the end of the read and is filled in from the germline J gene. The chain has TRBV20-1 and TRBJ2-7, with TRBD2 matching over 12 bases. Germline CDR1 and CDR2: DFQATT and SNEGSKA (reference sequence). J lost 3 bases, V lost 1 base, and 1 base had no gene match. The CDR3 consists of 14 residues. The DNA read from the CDR3 is TGCAGTGCTAGAGGGACTAGCGGGAACTACGAG. Its translation is CSARGTSGNYE. The whole CDR3 protein reads CSARGTSGNYEQYF.

Regarding this clone: The observed sequence ends 3 residues before the CDR3 terminus, with the missing tail filled in from the germline J gene. The chain links TRBV5-1 to TRBJ2-7; 7 bases fit TRBD2. V gave up 1 base and J gave up 3 bases; unmatched junction bases: 7. The CDR3 runs to 15 residues. Germline CDR1 SGHRS, CDR2 YFSETQ. This chain's CDR3 is CASSLSAGEIYEQYF. The part of the CDR3 DNA that was read is TGCGCCAGCAGCTTGTCGGCGGGAGAGATCTACGAG.

As to this clone: The read stops 3 residues short of the end of the CDR3; the missing end is completed from the germline J gene. V is TRBV30 and J is TRBJ1-5; D possibly corresponds to TRBD1 (5 bases). The V end was cut by 2 bases, the J end by 7 bases, with 15 bases between. The CDR3 is made up of 14 amino acids. The V gene's germline CDR1 is GTSNPN and CDR2 SVGIG (reference sequence). The covered CDR3 bases are TGTGCCTGGAGTTCCTATGGGCAGGGACAGCCC. This sequence encodes CAWSSYGQGQP. The whole CDR3 protein is CAWSSYGQGQPQHF.

CDR3 DNA (partial): TGTGCCAGCAGCCCTCGAGGGGCCACAGATACG. This translates into CASSPRGATDT. The whole CDR3 region reads CASSPRGATDTQYF. The chain has TRBV5-6 and TRBJ2-3, with D perhaps matching TRBD1 or TRBD2 (5 bases each). The read ends 3 residues early relative to the CDR3; the germline J gene fills the gap. V was trimmed by 4 bases and J by 2 bases, leaving 11 bases between them. This CDR3 contains 14 residues. CDR1 SGHDT and CDR2 YYEEEE come from the germline V gene.